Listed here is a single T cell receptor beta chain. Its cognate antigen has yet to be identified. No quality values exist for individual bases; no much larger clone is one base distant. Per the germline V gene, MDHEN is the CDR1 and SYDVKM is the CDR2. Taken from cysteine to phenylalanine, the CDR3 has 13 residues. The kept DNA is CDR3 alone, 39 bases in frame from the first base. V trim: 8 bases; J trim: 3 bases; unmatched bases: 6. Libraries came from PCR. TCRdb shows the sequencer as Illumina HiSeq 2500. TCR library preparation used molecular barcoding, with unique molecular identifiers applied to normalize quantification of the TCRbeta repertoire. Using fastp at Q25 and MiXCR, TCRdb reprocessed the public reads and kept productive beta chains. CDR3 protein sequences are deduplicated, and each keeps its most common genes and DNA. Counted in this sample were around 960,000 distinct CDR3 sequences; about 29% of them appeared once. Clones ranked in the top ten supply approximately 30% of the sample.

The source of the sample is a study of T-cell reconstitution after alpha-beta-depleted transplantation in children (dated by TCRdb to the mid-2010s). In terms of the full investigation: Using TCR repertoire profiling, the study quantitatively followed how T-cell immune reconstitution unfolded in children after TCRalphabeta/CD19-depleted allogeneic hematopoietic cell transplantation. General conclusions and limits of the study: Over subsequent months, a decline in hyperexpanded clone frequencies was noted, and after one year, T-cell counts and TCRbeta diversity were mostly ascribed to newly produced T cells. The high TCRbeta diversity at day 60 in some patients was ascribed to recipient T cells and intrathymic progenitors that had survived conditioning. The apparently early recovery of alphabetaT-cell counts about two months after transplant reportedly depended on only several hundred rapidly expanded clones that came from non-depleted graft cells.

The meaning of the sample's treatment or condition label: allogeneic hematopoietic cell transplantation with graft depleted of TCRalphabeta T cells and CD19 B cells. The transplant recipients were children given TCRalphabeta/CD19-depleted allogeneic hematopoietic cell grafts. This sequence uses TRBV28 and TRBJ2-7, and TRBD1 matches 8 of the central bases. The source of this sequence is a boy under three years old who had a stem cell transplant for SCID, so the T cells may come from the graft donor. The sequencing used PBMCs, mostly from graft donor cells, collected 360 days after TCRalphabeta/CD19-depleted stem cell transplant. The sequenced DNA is TGTGCCAGCTTACAGGGGGGAGGCTACGAGCAGTACTTC. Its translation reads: CASLQGGGYEQYF.